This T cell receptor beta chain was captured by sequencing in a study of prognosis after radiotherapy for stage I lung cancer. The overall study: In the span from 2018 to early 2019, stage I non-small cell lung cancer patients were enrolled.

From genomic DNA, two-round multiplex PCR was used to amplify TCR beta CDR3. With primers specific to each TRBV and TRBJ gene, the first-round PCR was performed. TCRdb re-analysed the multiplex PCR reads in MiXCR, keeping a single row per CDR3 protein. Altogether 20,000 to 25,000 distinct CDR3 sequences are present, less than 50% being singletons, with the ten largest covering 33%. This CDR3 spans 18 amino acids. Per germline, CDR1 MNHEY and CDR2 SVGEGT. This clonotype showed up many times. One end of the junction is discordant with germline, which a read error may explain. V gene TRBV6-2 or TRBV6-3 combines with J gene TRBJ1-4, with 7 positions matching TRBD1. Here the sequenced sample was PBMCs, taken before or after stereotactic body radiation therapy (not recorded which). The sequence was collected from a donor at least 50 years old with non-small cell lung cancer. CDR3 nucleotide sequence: TGTGCCAGCAGTGACTCTGAGGGGGCCGAGTTGACTAATGAAAAACTGTTTTTT. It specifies CASSDSEGAELTNEKLFF.